These 30 T cell receptor beta chains share one sample of origin, sequenced in a study of blood T cell repertoires in COVID-19. Measured with immunoSEQ multiplex PCR; TCRdb has only the in-frame clones, and not every one. The table has some 400,000 clones, about 88% seen once. The source material was peripheral blood. Receptor source: a human donor in a cohort sampled during active COVID-19.

V is TRBV3-1 (or the pseudogene TRBV3-2) and J is TRBJ1-1; a weak D match, TRBD1 (5 bases). V dropped 1 base and J dropped 4 bases, with 7 bases sitting between them. The CDR3 spans 13 residues. The germline gives CDR1 LGHDT, CDR2 YNNKEL (reference sequence). Here the CDR3 reads CASSQAGGTEAFF. The CDR3 DNA reads as TGTGCCAGCAGCCAAGCCGGGGGCACTGAAGCTTTCTTT.

The chain links TRBV6-5 to TRBJ2-7, with 9 bases aligning to TRBD1. V gave up 6 bases and J gave up 3 bases; unmatched junction bases: 9. The CDR3 loop spans 15 amino acids. The V gene's germline CDR1 is MNHEY and CDR2 SVGAGI. The CDR3, as DNA: TGTGCCAGCAGGGACCGACAGGGGGACTTCTACGAGCAGTACTTC. Translated, it gives CASRDRQGDFYEQYF.

The V gene is TRBV6-1, the J gene TRBJ2-5; a possible D gene is TRBD2 (6 bases). Germline values: CDR1 MNHNS, CDR2 SASEGT. The V end was cut by 4 bases, the J end by 3 bases, with 15 bases between. The CDR3 runs to 15 residues. CDR3 region: CASSAAGRAEETQYF. Written as DNA, the CDR3 is TGTGCCAGCAGTGCAGCGGGCAGGGCAGAAGAGACCCAGTACTTC.

This clone appeared a single time. The chain joins TRBV12-3 or TRBV12-4 to TRBJ2-5, with a tentative D call TRBD2 (5 bases). There are 13 residues in the CDR3. Trimming took off 6 bases at V and 3 bases at J, with 11 bases between the two ends. CDR3: CASREEVKETQYF. The CDR3 nucleotides read TGTGCCAGCAGGGAGGAGGTGAAAGAGACCCAGTACTTC.

The V and J genes are TRBV12-3 or TRBV12-4 and TRBJ1-2; no firm D call. Trimming removed 7 bases from V and 0 bases from J, with 9 bases in between. This CDR3 is 13 amino acids long. CDR3 bases: TGTGCCAGCACGAGGGCTCCTAACTATGGCTACACCTTC. Translated: CASTRAPNYGYTF.

V usage is TRBV18 and J usage is TRBJ1-4; maybe TRBD1 (5 bases). Per germline, CDR1 KGHSH and CDR2 LQKENI. The V gene lost 0 bases and the J gene lost 6 bases, with 8 bases spanning the gap. The CDR3 has 14 residues. The CDR3 spells CASSPPVRDEKLFF. The CDR3 coding sequence is TGTGCCAGCTCACCACCGGTCAGGGATGAAAAACTGTTTTTT. Combining the CDR3 with reference TRBV18 and TRBJ1-4 gives the whole variable domain NAGVMQNPRHLVRRRGQEARLRCSPMKGHSHVYWYRQLPEEGLKFMVYLQKENIIDESGMPKERFSAEFPKEGPSILRIQQVVRGDSAAYFCASSPPVRDEKLFFGSGTQLSVL.

The rearrangement uses TRBV5-6 and TRBJ2-7, with 9 positions matching TRBD1. Germline V gene lookup returns CDR1 SGHDT and CDR2 YYEEEE. J gave up 3 bases and V 3 bases, and 4 bases lay outside the gene matches. The CDR3 contains 14 residues. This CDR3 reads CASSYDRGDYEQYF. CDR3 sequence (DNA): TGTGCCAGCAGCTATGACAGGGGGGACTACGAGCAGTACTTC.

The chain joins TRBV6-5 to TRBJ2-1, with D hard to call. Trimming took 5 bases from V and 7 from J, leaving 9 bases between them. The V gene's germline CDR1 is MNHEY and CDR2 SVGAGI. This CDR3 has 12 residues. Written as DNA, the CDR3 is TGTGCCAGCAGTCCGTCGAGGAATGAGCAGTTCTTC. Encoded protein: CASSPSRNEQFF.

The rearrangement joins TRBV28 to TRBJ1-2, with TRBD1 matching 8 bases. CDR1 and CDR2 (germline): MDHEN, SYDVKM. The CDR3 is 14 residues long. J lost 8 bases, V lost 3 bases, and 8 bases had no gene match. CDR3 sequence reads: CASSFQGALGGYTF. In DNA, the CDR3 is TGTGCCAGCAGTTTCCAGGGGGCCCTCGGAGGCTACACCTTC.

This chain uses TRBV28 with TRBJ2-7; TRBD2 aligns across 7 bases. V was pared by 2 bases and J by 3 bases, with 4 bases of the junction left unmatched. The CDR3 spans 14 residues. Germline CDR1 MDHEN, CDR2 SYDVKM. The CDR3 bases are TGTGCCAGCAGTTTAAGGCGGGGGTTCTACGAGCAGTACTTC. Translated, it gives CASSLRRGFYEQYF.

The V and J genes are TRBV3-1 (or the pseudogene TRBV3-2) and TRBJ1-4; D is undetermined. V was cut by 1 base and J by 4 bases, with 7 bases left in between. CDR1 is LGHDT and CDR2 is YNNKEL in the germline V gene (reference sequence). The CDR3 is 14 amino acids. The DNA for the CDR3 is TGTGCCAGCAGCCAAGTTAACAGTAATGAAAAACTGTTTTTT. This sequence encodes CASSQVNSNEKLFF.

The chain is built from TRBV30 and TRBJ2-7, with TRBD2 identical over 8 bases. The CDR3 extends over 15 amino acids. CDR1 GTSNPN and CDR2 SVGIG come from the germline V gene (reference sequence). V lost 1 base to trimming and J lost 6 bases; unmatched junction nucleotides: 11. The CDR3 loop reads CAWSEVRGGIGEQYF. CDR3 sequence (DNA): TGTGCCTGGAGTGAAGTTCGCGGGGGGATCGGCGAGCAGTACTTC.

The chain recombines TRBV6-5 with TRBJ1-2; unclear D gene. CDR1 and CDR2 from the germline V gene are MNHEY and SVGAGI. This CDR3 comprises 14 residues. V lost 2 bases to trimming and J lost 5 bases, with 12 bases between them. The CDR3 region is CASSYEGFGYGYTF. In DNA form, the CDR3 reads TGTGCCAGCAGTTACGAGGGATTTGGGTATGGCTACACCTTC.

In this sample, this clone turned up once. The chain links TRBV6-1 to TRBJ1-5, with D perhaps TRBD1 (6 bases). Trimming removed 1 base at V and 7 bases at J, with 14 bases between. The germline CDR1 and CDR2 sequences are MNHNS and SASEGT. The CDR3 has 15 residues. The CDR3 is CASSEGGGPQQPQHF. As DNA, the CDR3 is TGTGCCAGCAGTGAAGGAGGGGGTCCGCAGCAGCCCCAGCATTTT.

The table lists this clone with a few counts. The V and J genes are TRBV2 and TRBJ1-6, with D tentatively TRBD1 (6 bases). Trimming removed 7 bases from V and 10 bases from J, with 14 bases in between. Germline V gene data show CDR1 as SNHLY and CDR2 as FYNNEI. This CDR3 has 13 amino acids. CDR3 nucleotide sequence: TGTGCCAGCAAGGGGGAAGAAAGGTCACCCCTCCACTTT. Translating gives CASKGEERSPLHF.

The chain couples TRBV6-5 to TRBJ2-1; D remains unclear. The CDR3 has 12 residues. Germline V gene sequence: CDR1 MNHEY, CDR2 SVGAGI. The V end lost 2 bases, the J end lost 10 bases, and 9 bases lay between the germline ends. Written as DNA, the CDR3 is TGTGCCAGCAGTTACCGACCGGAGGAGCAGTTCTTC. Its translation: CASSYRPEEQFF.

The chain is built from TRBV3-1 (or the pseudogene TRBV3-2) and TRBJ1-1, with unresolved D. The CDR3 loop spans 16 amino acids. Germline assignment: CDR1 LGHDT and CDR2 YNNKEL (reference sequence). The V end lost 1 base, the J end lost 3 bases, and 15 bases lay between the germline ends. DNA of the CDR3: TGTGCCAGCAGCCAAGGGCACCGAACTACGGACACTGAAGCTTTCTTT. Encoded protein: CASSQGHRTTDTEAFF.

The genes are TRBV5-1 and TRBJ2-5, with 9 positions matching TRBD2. The V and J ends lost 2 bases and 5 bases, in that order; junction bases with no gene match: 10. The CDR3 runs 16 residues. Germline V gives CDR1 SGHRS, CDR2 YFSETQ. The CDR3 region has the DNA TGCGCCAGCAGCTTCCGCGGGAGGGCTCAGGTGGAGACCCAGTACTTC. It encodes CASSFRGRAQVETQYF.

The chain couples TRBV7-8 to TRBJ1-3; D uncertain. Germline V lookup: CDR1 SGHVS, CDR2 FQNEAQ. This CDR3 has 15 residues. V gave up 7 bases and J gave up 5 bases, with 18 bases separating them. Here the CDR3 DNA reads TGTGCCAGCACCCGTTCTGGAGCTAAGAGAAACACCATATATTTT. Translating gives CASTRSGAKRNTIYF. Using reference TRBV7-8 and TRBJ1-3 for the parts outside the CDR3, the full variable domain is GAGVSQSPRYKVAKRGQDVALRCDPISGHVSLFWYQQALGQGPEFLTYFQNEAQLDKSGLPSDRFFAERPEGSVSTLKIQRTQQEDSAVYLCASTRSGAKRNTIYFGEGSWLTVV.

This chain joins TRBV6-6 and TRBJ2-7; D is possibly TRBD1 (6 bases). CDR3 length: 14 residues. Trimming pared 0 bases from V and 3 bases from J, leaving 9 bases between. Germline lookup yields CDR1 MNHNY and CDR2 SVGAGI (reference sequence). Here the CDR3 reads CASSYSADSYEQYF. The CDR3 DNA is TGTGCCAGCAGTTACTCTGCGGACAGCTACGAGCAGTACTTC.

Remarks on this clone: The same CDR3 is also encoded by other DNA sequences in this sample. This sequence joins TRBV29-1 and TRBJ1-1; D may be TRBD1 (5 bases). Looked up from germline, CDR1 is SQVTM and CDR2 is ANQGSEA. This CDR3 region has 13 residues. V was trimmed by 5 bases and J by 0 bases, leaving 10 bases between them. The CDR3 loop is CSVRGLLNTEAFF. DNA for the CDR3: TGCAGCGTTAGGGGTTTGTTGAACACTGAAGCTTTCTTT.

The chain combines TRBV19 with TRBJ1-1, with TRBD1 matching over 7 bases. CDR3 length: 16 residues. CDR1 is LNHDA and CDR2 is SQIVND in the germline V gene (reference sequence). The trim removed 2 bases at V and 1 base at J, leaving 7 bases unmatched. The CDR3 DNA reads as TGTGCCAGTAGTATACCCGGCAGGGGGGCGAACACTGAAGCTTTCTTT. Translated: CASSIPGRGANTEAFF.

This chain uses TRBV7-6 with TRBJ1-6, with 7 bases aligning to TRBD1. The V gene's germline CDR1 is SGHVS and CDR2 FNYEAQ. J was trimmed by 11 bases and V by 5 bases; bases with no gene match: 12. The length of the CDR3 is 15 residues. In nucleotides, the CDR3 is TGTGCCAGCAGCCCAAGGGGGCGGATTCCCGCACCCCTCCACTTT. Translated: CASSPRGRIPAPLHF.

The chain links TRBV7-3 to TRBJ1-2; 7 nucleotides line up with TRBD1. The V gene end was trimmed by 5 bases and the J gene end by 8 bases; junction bases not matched to a gene: 8. Per germline, CDR1 SGHTA and CDR2 FQGTGA. The length of the CDR3 is 13 residues. In nucleotides, the CDR3 is TGTGCCAGCAGCCGCGGGCAGGGGGAGGGCTACACCTTC. Its protein product is CASSRGQGEGYTF.

The J gene is TRBJ2-3, the V gene TRBV4-1; D unresolved. Germline loops: CDR1 MGHRA, CDR2 YSYEKL. The length of the CDR3 is 12 residues. V was clipped by 4 bases and J by 5 bases, with 7 bases between them. This CDR3 is CASSLTGDTQYF. CDR3 nucleotide sequence: TGCGCCAGCAGCCTTACCGGAGATACGCAGTATTTT.

The rearrangement joins TRBV12-3 or TRBV12-4 to TRBJ1-2; D unresolved. The CDR3 loop spans 13 amino acids. V was clipped by 1 base and J by 5 bases, with 8 bases between them. For the CDR3, the DNA is TGTGCCAGCAGTTTAGGGAGCCCATATGGCTACACCTTC. Amino acid sequence: CASSLGSPYGYTF.

The J gene is TRBJ2-7, the V gene TRBV12-3 or TRBV12-4, with TRBD1 matching 9 bases. After removal of 5 bases from V and 4 bases from J, the junction contained 3 bases not matched to a gene. CDR3 length equals 13 residues. The CDR3 sequence: CASSGQGRYEQYF. As DNA, the CDR3 is TGTGCCAGCAGTGGACAGGGGCGGTACGAGCAGTACTTC.

Concerning this clone itself: One end of the junction fails to match germline, which may point to a read error. The V call is TRBV6-6, the J call TRBJ2-7; TRBD1 agrees at 8 bases. Germline V gene data show CDR1 as MNHNY and CDR2 as SVGAGI (reference sequence). The CDR3 length is 15 residues. DNA of the CDR3: TGTGCCAGCAGTAATGGGGACAGGTCCTCCGCCGGGCCTGGCTTC. Its protein product is CASSNGDRSSAGPGF.

This clone was found once. The rearrangement uses TRBV29-1 and TRBJ2-1; possible D gene TRBD2, 5 bases. This CDR3 has 14 residues. Germline V gene data show CDR1 as SQVTM and CDR2 as ANQGSEA. Trimming left V 7 bases short and J 9 bases short, with 22 bases between. DNA for the CDR3: TGCAGCGGAAGTATAAGCGGAGGCCATCGTGAGCAGTTCTTC. This sequence encodes CSGSISGGHREQFF.

The J gene is TRBJ2-5, the V gene TRBV5-5; D might be TRBD2 (7 bases). Germline V gene data show CDR1 as SGHKS and CDR2 as YYEKEE (reference sequence). With 1 base removed from V and 2 bases from J, the gap between germline ends came to 12 bases. The CDR3 has 15 amino acids. The CDR3 loop is CASSLSSGTQETQYF. The CDR3 DNA sequence: TGTGCCAGCAGCTTGTCCAGCGGGACACAAGAGACCCAGTACTTC.